These T cell receptor beta chains were read from a single sample in a study of graft-versus-host responses after intestinal transplantation. Sequencing was performed with immunoSEQ multiplex PCR; in TCRdb, only in-frame clones are kept and a portion is missing. Seen here are 2,000 to 2,500 clones, less than 35% observed once, and the top ten hold about 5.2%. Sequences were derived from alloreactive CD8+ T cells from a mixed lymphocyte reaction culture, sampled before transplantation. The source is a human patient who was an organ donor for intestinal transplantation. CDR3s include the opening cysteine and the closing phenylalanine or tryptophan. The order of the fields is clone size, V gene, J gene, D gene, CDR3 DNA, CDR3 protein. A D gene is named only where the DNA matches it firmly. Size is omitted from some rows. Given values are once, few, many or a class for expanded clones.

>large|TRBV19|TRBJ1-6|NA
TGTGCCAGTAGTACTCGCCCGGACGGGGGGACACCCCTCCACTTT
CASSTRPDGGTPLHF
>few|TRBV29-1|TRBJ2-1|NA
TGCAGCGTGACAGAGAGCTCCTACAATGAGCAGTTCTTC
CSVTESSYNEQFF
>few|TRBV2|TRBJ2-7|NA
TGTGCCAGCAGTCTGGGGGCCAACTACGAGCAGTACTTC
CASSLGANYEQYF
>NA|TRBV30|TRBJ1-6|NA
TGTGCCTGGAGTGTATACCACATGAACAATTCACCCCTCCACTTT
CAWSVYHMNNSPLHF
>NA|TRBV4-1|TRBJ2-1|TRBD1
TGCGCCAGCAGCTTGACAGGGGCCCCTTACAATGAGCAGTTCTTC
CASSLTGAPYNEQFF
>NA|TRBV4-3|TRBJ2-2|TRBD1
TGCGCCAGCAGCAAAGGGACCCGGGACAGGTACCGATACGGAGTCACCGGGGAGCTGTTTTTT
CASSKGTRDRYRYGVTGELFF
>NA|TRBV4-1|TRBJ2-3|NA
TGCGCCAGCAGCCAAGTAGCTAGCACAGATACGCAGTATTTT
CASSQVASTDTQYF
>NA|TRBV11-2|TRBJ2-5|TRBD2
TGTGCCAGCTCCGGGACTAGGGCCCAAGAGACCCAGTACTTC
CASSGTRAQETQYF
>few|TRBV27|TRBJ1-1|NA
TGTGCCAGCAGTTTGGGGGGGTATGGTGAAGCTTTCTTT
CASSLGGYGEAFF
>NA|TRBV4-1|TRBJ2-7|TRBD1
TGCGCCAGCAGCCAGTTTCCGGGACAGGGGGCTTACGAGCAGTACTTC
CASSQFPGQGAYEQYF
>NA|TRBV30|TRBJ2-1|NA
TGTGCCTGGAGTGGGCAGGTAGGCAATGAGCAGTTCTTC
CAWSGQVGNEQFF
>large|TRBV2|TRBJ1-6|NA
TGTGCCAGCAACATACTGGAACCAGGGAATTCACCCCTCCACTTT
CASNILEPGNSPLHF
>few|TRBV7-9|TRBJ2-7|NA
TGTGCCAGCAGCGACGACAGTTACGAGCAGTACTTC
CASSDDSYEQYF
>NA|TRBV4-1|TRBJ2-7|NA
TGCGCCAGCACCCCATGGGGTAGCGGATCCTACGAGCAGTACTTC
CASTPWGSGSYEQYF
>few|TRBV5-1|TRBJ1-1|NA
TGCGCCAGCAGCTTGGATATCACTGAAGCTTTCTTT
CASSLDITEAFF
>NA|TRBV4-1|TRBJ1-2|NA
TGCGCCAGCAGTCCTTCTTCACAGGGCTGGGACTATGGCTACACCTTC
CASSPSSQGWDYGYTF
>large|TRBV30|TRBJ1-4|NA
TGTGCCTGGAGTGAGGACTCATCGAATGAAAAACTGTTTTTT
CAWSEDSSNEKLFF
>NA|TRBV1|TRBJ2-2|NA
TGCACCAGCAGCCAACTGGGGCCGACCGGGGAGCTGTTTTTT
CTSSQLGPTGELFF
>NA|TRBV5-1|TRBJ2-3|NA
TGCGCCAGCAGCTTGGGTCTACCAAGCACAGATACGCAGTATTTT
CASSLGLPSTDTQYF
>few|TRBV9|TRBJ2-7|NA
TGTGCCAGCAGCGTAACTCCGTCCTACGAGCAGTACTTC
CASSVTPSYEQYF
>medium-sized|TRBV4-1|TRBJ2-1|TRBD2
TGCGCCAGCAGTCCTACTCCGGGACTACCGACCTACAATGAGCAGTTCTTC
CASSPTPGLPTYNEQFF
>NA|TRBV29-1|TRBJ2-7|TRBD1
TGCAGCGTTGAACCCCTAGTCTCGGGGACAGGGTTATACGAGCAGTACTTC
CSVEPLVSGTGLYEQYF
>NA|TRBV27|TRBJ2-5|TRBD2
TGTGCCAGCAGACGACTAGCGGGGGCCAGCCAAGAGACCCAGTACTTC
CASRRLAGASQETQYF
>NA|TRBV9|TRBJ2-5|TRBD1
TGTGCCAGCAGCGTCGGACAGGGATCGCAAGAGACCCAGTACTTC
CASSVGQGSQETQYF
>few|TRBV11-2|TRBJ2-1|TRBD2
TGTGCCAGCAGCTTAGATCGTGGGGGGAGGGCTCCTTACAATGAGCAGTTCTTC
CASSLDRGGRAPYNEQFF
>large|TRBV4-1|TRBJ2-2|TRBD2
TGCGCCAGCAGCAGACTAGCCTCGCACGGGGAGCTGTTTTTT
CASSRLASHGELFF
>NA|TRBV27|TRBJ1-2|NA
TGTGCCAGCAGTTTACCGGGGGGGAGAGGCTACACCTTC
CASSLPGGRGYTF
>NA|TRBV6-4|TRBJ1-1|NA
TGTGCCAGCAGTGACTCATGGGACTGGAACACTGAAGCTTTCTTT
CASSDSWDWNTEAFF
>NA|TRBV11-1|TRBJ2-2|NA
TGTGCCAGCAGCTTAGCGGGGCTGAACACCGGGGAGCTGTTTTTT
CASSLAGLNTGELFF
>large|TRBV6-1|TRBJ1-4|TRBD1
TGTGCCAGGAGGGGGCTGATTAATGAAAAACTGTTTTTT
CARRGLINEKLFF
>NA|TRBV30|TRBJ2-7|NA
TGTGCCTGGAGTGTACTTGACGGGTCCGAGCAGTACTTC
CAWSVLDGSEQYF
>NA|TRBV2|TRBJ2-5|TRBD2
TGTGCCAGCAGTGAATCGGGGGGTCGGCAAGAGACCCAGTACTTC
CASSESGGRQETQYF
>NA|TRBV4-2|TRBJ2-2|NA
TGTGCCAGCAGCCCCACGCCACGGGGGGCGTATTATTTCGGGGAGCTGTTTTTT
CASSPTPRGAYYFGELFF
>medium-sized|TRBV19|TRBJ2-3|TRBD2
TGTGCCAGTAGTATAGGGGCTAGCGGCGGAGATACGCAGTATTTT
CASSIGASGGDTQYF
>few|TRBV4-3|TRBJ2-7|NA
TGCGCCAGCAGCCAAGTCCGGAGCTCCTACGAGCAGTACTTC
CASSQVRSSYEQYF
>NA|TRBV7-3|TRBJ1-6|NA
TGTGCCAGCAGCTTATATCAGGGGTTCTCACCCCTCCACTTT
CASSLYQGFSPLHF
>NA|TRBV12-5|TRBJ1-5|NA
TGTGCTAGTGGTTTGGTGTCGCAGCCCCAGCATTTT
CASGLVSQPQHF
>medium-sized|TRBV27|TRBJ2-3|NA
TGTGCCAGCGGCCCAGGGGGGACAGATACGCAGTATTTT
CASGPGGTDTQYF
>NA|TRBV7-3|TRBJ2-3|TRBD2
TGTGCCAGCAGCTTAGGGACTAGAGCTATGTTTGCGCAGTATTTT
CASSLGTRAMFAQYF
>few|TRBV27|TRBJ2-3|TRBD2
TGTGCCAGCAGTTTGGCCCCTAGCGGGACATATACGCAGTATTTT
CASSLAPSGTYTQYF
>NA|TRBV4-3|TRBJ1-3|NA
TGCGCCAGCAGCCCACGGGGATATTCTGGAAACACCATATATTTT
CASSPRGYSGNTIYF
>NA|TRBV6-1|TRBJ2-7|NA
TGTGCCAGCAGTTTCGCCGAGTACGAGCAGTACTTC
CASSFAEYEQYF
>NA|TRBV4-1|TRBJ1-5|NA
TGTGCCAGCAGCCAAGCCATCGGGAATCAGCCCCAGCATTTT
CASSQAIGNQPQHF
>NA|TRBV7-9|TRBJ1-2|TRBD1
TGTGCCAGCAGCTTACCAGGCAATCTCGGGACAGTAAAACTCTATGGCTACACCTTC
CASSLPGNLGTVKLYGYTF
>NA|TRBV18|TRBJ2-4|NA
TGTGCCAGCTCACCACCGAGCCAGGGTAGGAACATTCAGTACTTC
CASSPPSQGRNIQYF
>few|TRBV4-1|TRBJ2-7|NA
TGCGCCAGCAGCCAAGATCTGTGGCAGGGCTACGAGCAGTACTTC
CASSQDLWQGYEQYF
>NA|TRBV30|TRBJ2-3|NA
TGTGCCTGGAGCGGACAGAGGGCTATTTCGTTTGGGACAGATACGCAGTATTTT
CAWSGQRAISFGTDTQYF
>few|TRBV5-4|TRBJ2-3|NA
TGTGCCAGCAGCTTTGGCGGGGGCCTCACAGATACGCAGTATTTT
CASSFGGGLTDTQYF
>few|TRBV6-5|TRBJ2-2|NA
TGTGCCACCACCGGCAAAGGCGGGTTGTGGGGGGAGCTGTTTTTT
CATTGKGGLWGELFF
>medium-sized|TRBV7-3|TRBJ2-3|TRBD2
TGTGCCAGCAGCCTTTTAGCGGGGGCCCTAGATACGCAGTATTTT
CASSLLAGALDTQYF
>NA|TRBV6-1|TRBJ1-2|TRBD1
TGTGCCAGCAGTGAAGCGGACAGGGGGTACTATGGCTACACCTTC
CASSEADRGYYGYTF
>NA|TRBV6-1|TRBJ2-5|NA
TGTGCCAGCAATCTTGCGGGGCGGGGGACCCAGTACTTC
CASNLAGRGTQYF
>few|TRBV7-9|TRBJ2-7|TRBD2
TGTGCCAGCAGCTTCGGGCGGGGGGCCTACGAGCAGTACTTC
CASSFGRGAYEQYF